This T cell receptor (beta chain) was documented in a study of T cells in Graves' hyperthyroidism and ophthalmopathy. General study findings and limits: Ophthalmopathy onset followed model prediction by a median approximately seven months.

TCR beta CDR3 regions were amplified from RNA transcripts. HTBI primers were the set used in a first-round RT-PCR of the TCR CDR3. From the multiplex PCR reads, TCRdb called clonotypes with MiXCR, one entry per CDR3 protein. The sample holds under 350,000 distinct CDR3 sequences, roughly 18% seen once. The CDR3 totals 15 residues. Trimming took 1 base from V and 2 from J, leaving 9 bases between them. Patients were excluded for uncontrolled infection, other autoimmune disease, pregnancy or lactation. This clonotype was seen repeatedly, ten times or more. The antigen is undetermined. This chain connects TRBV12-3 or TRBV12-4 to TRBJ1-3, with unresolved D. This clonotype was obtained from a woman aged 45 to 65 with Graves' hyperthyroidism. The specimen was blood. DNA for the CDR3: TGTGCCAGCAGTTTAGTTCGGTCAACTGGAAACACCATATATTTT. It translates to CASSLVRSTGNTIYF.